The present T cell receptor beta chain was sequenced within a study of blood T cell repertoires in COVID-19. Across the whole study: Researchers got acute and convalescent COVID-19 samples from the United States, Italy and Spain. PBMCs, B-cell-depleted T cells, or T cells provided the cDNA or gDNA that made up the material.

V was cut by 3 bases and J by 3 bases, with 10 bases left in between. The CDR3 loop spans 14 amino acids. Per the germline V gene, CDR1 is SGDLS and CDR2 is YYNGEE. In the original workflow: Estimation of nucleated cell counts was performed using reference gene primer amplification. TCRdb's copy holds only in-frame clones and misses some; the assay was immunoSEQ multiplex PCR. V, J and clone size are taken as reported in that table, and D and trimming were inferred from the DNA itself. The repertoire holds approximately 240,000 clones, with about 79% as singletons. The sequence came from a woman aged 40 to 50 who had recovered from COVID-19. The chain carries TRBV9 and TRBJ1-5; D is ambiguous. Material: peripheral blood. The DNA for the CDR3 is TGTGCCAGCAGCGAAGGGAGGTTCAATCAGCCCCAGCATTTT. The encoded protein is CASSEGRFNQPQHF.